These 26 T cell receptor beta chains originate from one sample sequenced in a study of control samples from healthy donors and cancer patients. TCRdb's table, derived via immunoSEQ multiplex PCR, lists solely in-frame clones and lacks some. The table lists roughly 150,000 clones, almost 90% of them singletons, with approximately 1.6% in the top ten. Sequencing was carried out using blood. The receptors shown here come from a man aged 18 to 29 in good health.

The chain employs TRBV28 and TRBJ2-1; TRBD1 agrees at 10 bases. CDR3 length: 15 amino acids. Germline V lookup: CDR1 MDHEN, CDR2 SYDVKM. V shed 3 bases, J shed 4 bases, and the junction held 3 bases outside the gene matches. DNA for the CDR3: TGTGCCAGCAGTTTGACAGGGGGCAGTTACAATGAGCAGTTCTTC. Amino acids: CASSLTGGSYNEQFF. Variable domain in full (rest from reference TRBV28 and TRBJ2-1): DVKVTQSSRYLVKRTGEKVFLECVQDMDHENMFWYRQDPGLGLRLIYFSYDVKMKEKGDIPEGYSVSREKKERFSLILESASTNQTSMYLCASSLTGGSYNEQFFGPGTRLTVL.

The chain couples TRBV15 to TRBJ1-5, with 9 nucleotides matching TRBD1. In germline, CDR1 is LNHNV, CDR2 YYDKDF (reference sequence). V dropped 8 bases and J dropped 4; count of bases not matched to a gene: 3. The length of the CDR3 is 13 residues. In DNA form, the CDR3 reads TGTGCCACCGGACAGGGGTCAAATCAGCCCCAGCATTTT. Encoded protein: CATGQGSNQPQHF.

A note on this clone: At one of its ends the junction is not consistent with the germline gene, which may arise from a read error. The rearrangement links TRBV25-1 to TRBJ2-2; no reliable D call. The CDR3 contains 13 residues. Germline V lookup: CDR1 MGHDK, CDR2 SYGVNS. The CDR3 DNA reads as TGTGCCAGCAGGGAATCGGGCACCGGGGAGCTGTTTTTT. This translates into CASRESGTGELFF. Filled out from reference TRBV25-1 and TRBJ2-2, the complete variable domain reads EADIYQTPRYLVIGTGKKITLECSQTMGHDKMYWYQQDPGMELHLIHYSYGVNSTEKGDLSSESTVSRIRTEHFPLTLESARPSHTSQYLCASRESGTGELFFGEGSRLTVL.

This chain joins TRBV5-1 and TRBJ2-7; 9 nucleotides match TRBD1. Germline V gene lookup returns CDR1 SGHRS and CDR2 YFSETQ. The CDR3 is 12 residues long. Trimming removed 4 bases from V and 6 bases from J; junction bases left unmatched: 2. The CDR3 sequence: CASSPTGGEQYF. The CDR3 DNA sequence: TGCGCCAGCAGCCCGACAGGGGGCGAGCAGTACTTC.

The chain is built from TRBV12-3 or TRBV12-4 and TRBJ2-7; D uncertain. The CDR3 loop spans 11 amino acids. The V gene lost 6 bases and the J gene lost 4 bases, with 7 bases spanning the gap. CDR3 DNA: TGTGCCAGCAGCCCTGCTTACGAGCAGTACTTC. Its translation is CASSPAYEQYF.

CDR3 loop: CASSYRGAAFF. The CDR3 DNA sequence: TGTGCCAGCAGTTACAGGGGAGCTGCTTTCTTT. The chain employs TRBV28 and TRBJ1-1, with TRBD1 matching over 7 bases. The V and J ends lost 4 bases and 11 bases, in that order; junction bases with no gene match: 4. Germline V gene lookup returns CDR1 MDHEN and CDR2 SYDVKM. The CDR3 has 11 residues.

V gene TRBV14 combines with J gene TRBJ2-7, with D tentatively TRBD2 (6 bases). This CDR3 has 15 amino acids. The germline V gene encodes CDR1 SGHDN and CDR2 FVKESK. Trimming stripped 4 bases from V and 1 base from J, with 14 bases between. The CDR3 sequence is CASSPREPSSYEQYF. CDR3 sequence (DNA): TGTGCCAGCAGCCCTCGGGAGCCCTCTTCCTACGAGCAGTACTTC.

The chain is built from TRBV28 and TRBJ2-7, with TRBD2 matching over 7 bases. The germline gives CDR1 MDHEN, CDR2 SYDVKM. V lost 4 bases and J lost 0; bases outside the gene matches: 3. CDR3 size: 14 residues. The DNA for the CDR3 is TGTGCCAGCAGTTACGGGGGGTACTCCTACGAGCAGTACTTC. Its protein is CASSYGGYSYEQYF.

This rearrangement joins TRBV3-1 (or the pseudogene TRBV3-2) to TRBJ2-7, with a weak D call TRBD2 (5 bases). The CDR3 loop spans 15 amino acids. Trimming left V 4 bases short and J 2 bases short, with 15 bases between. CDR1 is LGHDT and CDR2 is YNNKEL in the germline V gene (reference sequence). CDR3 residues: CASSPSWSPTYEQYF. The CDR3 region has the DNA TGTGCCAGCAGCCCTAGCTGGTCACCCACCTACGAGCAGTACTTC.

This chain joins TRBV30 and TRBJ2-6; D not certain. The V gene's germline CDR1 is GTSNPN and CDR2 SVGIG (reference sequence). The CDR3 has 14 residues. Trimming cost V 1 base and J 0 bases, with 4 bases left between them. DNA of the CDR3: TGTGCCTGGAGTGCCATCTCTGGGGCCAACGTCCTGACTTTC. The encoded protein is CAWSAISGANVLTF.

The CDR3 sequence: CASRGTDYNSPLHF. The CDR3 DNA follows: TGTGCCAGCAGAGGGACGGACTATAATTCACCCCTCCACTTT. The chain combines TRBV6-4 with TRBJ1-6; D perhaps matches TRBD1 (5 bases). The CDR3 sequence is 14 residues long. CDR1 and CDR2 from the germline V gene are MRHNA and SNTAGT. Trimming took 6 bases from V and 3 from J, leaving 9 bases between them.

The chain uses TRBV19 and TRBJ1-1, with 10 bases that match TRBD1. Germline V gives CDR1 LNHDA, CDR2 SQIVND (reference sequence). The trim removed 7 bases at V and 7 bases at J, leaving 9 bases unmatched. The CDR3 is 14 amino acids. CDR3 sequence (DNA): TGTGCCAGTACCCTAGACAGGGGGCTCGGTGAAGCTTTCTTT. This translates into CASTLDRGLGEAFF.

The chain joins TRBV3-1 (or the pseudogene TRBV3-2) to TRBJ2-4; maybe TRBD2 (5 bases). The germline gives CDR1 LGHDT, CDR2 YNNKEL (reference sequence). V shed 2 bases and J shed 7 bases, with 15 bases lying between them. The CDR3 runs 15 residues. The CDR3 here is CASSQISAGENIQYF. The CDR3 DNA follows: TGTGCCAGCAGCCAAATCTCGGCGGGTGAGAACATTCAGTACTTC.

This rearrangement joins TRBV7-2 to TRBJ2-7; 11 bases line up with TRBD1. The germline V gene encodes CDR1 SGHTA and CDR2 FQGNSA. The CDR3 length is 17 residues. V trimming: 1 base; J trimming: 2 bases; junction bases outside the gene matches: 7. The CDR3 region has the DNA TGTGCCAGCAGCTTAGGTACTTTGGACAGGGGGCCCTACGAGCAGTACTTC. It yields the protein CASSLGTLDRGPYEQYF. Combining the CDR3 with reference TRBV7-2 and TRBJ2-7 gives the whole variable domain GAGVSQSPSNKVTEKGKDVELRCDPISGHTALYWYRQSLGQGLEFLIYFQGNSAPDKSGLPSDRFSAERTGGSVSTLTIQRTQQEDSAVYLCASSLGTLDRGPYEQYFGPGTRLTVT.

The chain couples TRBV28 to TRBJ2-5; 7 bases fit TRBD2. This CDR3 comprises 15 residues. Germline V gene lookup returns CDR1 MDHEN and CDR2 SYDVKM. The J segment lost 2 bases and the V segment lost 6 bases, leaving 9 bases of the junction unmatched. The CDR3 sequence is CASRGGTRSQETQYF. CDR3 in DNA: TGTGCCAGCAGGGGAGGGACTCGGTCTCAAGAGACCCAGTACTTC.

The rearrangement joins TRBV6-5 to TRBJ2-2, with D maybe TRBD1 (6 bases). V lost 6 bases and J 5 bases, leaving 10 bases between the germline ends. The length of the CDR3 is 13 residues. Germline V gives CDR1 MNHEY, CDR2 SVGAGI. CDR3 DNA sequence: TGTGCCAGCAGCAAACAGGGTACCGGGGAGCTGTTTTTT. It is translated as CASSKQGTGELFF.

The gene calls are TRBV7-9 and TRBJ2-2; 9 nucleotides align to TRBD1. Germline V gene sequence: CDR1 SEHNR, CDR2 FQNEAQ (reference sequence). CDR3 length: 16 amino acids. Trimming at V came to 5 bases and at J to 5 bases, leaving 9 bases not matched to a gene. The CDR3 here is CASSPPGQGATGELFF. The CDR3 DNA reads as TGTGCCAGCAGCCCCCCGGGACAGGGTGCGACCGGGGAGCTGTTTTTT.

The V gene is TRBV2, the J gene TRBJ1-2; D is unresolved. Germline V lookup: CDR1 SNHLY, CDR2 FYNNEI. This CDR3 spans 12 amino acids. V was cut by 8 bases and J by 10 bases, with 17 bases left in between. The CDR3 region has the DNA TGTGCCAGCCGGATGGGGTTTTTGGACTACACCTTC. Protein sequence: CASRMGFLDYTF.

The V and J genes are TRBV30 and TRBJ1-5; the D gene is possibly TRBD1 (5 bases). Trimming removed 2 bases from V and 4 bases from J, with 9 bases in between. This CDR3 has 13 amino acids. Germline CDR1 is GTSNPN and CDR2 is SVGIG (reference sequence). CDR3 DNA sequence: TGTGCCTGGAGTCTCGGGGGGAATCAGCCCCAGCATTTT. Translation gives CAWSLGGNQPQHF.

This clone was seen a few times. The chain combines TRBV2 with TRBJ1-2; D gene uncertain. V was cut by 8 bases and J by 0 bases, with 7 bases left in between. Germline CDR1 and CDR2: SNHLY and FYNNEI. This CDR3 region has 12 residues. Written as DNA, the CDR3 is TGTGCCAGCCTCGGGGCTAACTATGGCTACACCTTC. It specifies CASLGANYGYTF. Together with reference TRBV2 and TRBJ1-2, the CDR3 gives the full variable domain: EPEVTQTPSHQVTQMGQEVILRCVPISNHLYFYWYRQILGQKVEFLVSFYNNEISEKSEIFDDQFSVERPDGSNFTLKIRSTKLEDSAMYFCASLGANYGYTFGSGTRLTVV.

This clone was counted a single time. V gene TRBV29-1 combines with J gene TRBJ2-7; 10 bases fit TRBD1. This CDR3 contains 16 residues. The germline V gene has CDR1 SQVTM and CDR2 ANQGSEA. Trimming removed 3 bases from V and 5 bases from J; junction bases left unmatched: 13. The CDR3 sequence: CSVDDRMGTGVHEQYF. In DNA, the CDR3 is TGCAGCGTTGATGACCGTATGGGGACAGGGGTACACGAGCAGTACTTC.

The rearrangement uses TRBV6-1 and TRBJ2-7; D is undetermined. Trimming stripped 2 bases from V and 0 bases from J, with 14 bases between. CDR3 size: 16 residues. Germline assignment: CDR1 MNHNS and CDR2 SASEGT. The CDR3 spells CASSETPSVASYEQYF. CDR3 sequence (DNA): TGTGCCAGCAGTGAAACCCCTTCTGTGGCCTCCTACGAGCAGTACTTC.

This chain connects TRBV7-3 to TRBJ2-1, with 11 bases fitting TRBD2. The CDR3 extends over 20 amino acids. V shed 5 bases, J shed 3 bases, and the junction held 18 bases outside the gene matches. Germline V gene lookup returns CDR1 SGHTA and CDR2 FQGTGA. DNA for the CDR3: TGTGCCAGCAGCCTATCGATGACTAGCGGGGAGCTACAAGGCTACAATGAGCAGTTCTTC. This translates into CASSLSMTSGELQGYNEQFF.

This chain connects TRBV4-3 to TRBJ2-1; no definite D call. V gave up 4 bases and J gave up 4 bases, with 14 bases separating them. CDR3 length: 15 residues. In germline, CDR1 is LGHNA, CDR2 YSLEER. This CDR3 reads CASSPRSLIYNEQFF. The DNA for the CDR3 is TGCGCCAGCAGCCCCCGGTCCCTTATATACAATGAGCAGTTCTTC.

The V call is TRBV15, the J call TRBJ1-5; possible D gene TRBD1, 5 bases. CDR3 length: 17 amino acids. Germline V CDR1 and CDR2: LNHNV, YYDKDF (reference sequence). V was pared by 1 base and J by 0 bases, with 13 bases between. The CDR3 DNA is TGTGCCACCAGCAGAGCTGGAGGGGTCTATAGCAATCAGCCCCAGCATTTT. As protein: CATSRAGGVYSNQPQHF.

On this clone: The sample has other DNA sequences that encode this CDR3 too. This chain uses TRBV2 with TRBJ2-5, with a possible D match to TRBD1 (6 bases). Germline lookup yields CDR1 SNHLY and CDR2 FYNNEI. The CDR3 has 11 amino acids. V was pared by 6 bases and J by 4 bases, with 6 bases between. Here the CDR3 DNA reads TGTGCCAGCAGACAGGGAGAGACCCAGTACTTC. This codes for CASRQGETQYF. The full variable domain, its missing parts supplied by reference TRBV2 and TRBJ2-5, is EPEVTQTPSHQVTQMGQEVILRCVPISNHLYFYWYRQILGQKVEFLVSFYNNEISEKSEIFDDQFSVERPDGSNFTLKIRSTKLEDSAMYFCASRQGETQYFGPGTRLLVL.